Below, 30 T cell receptor beta chains from the same sample are listed, as sequenced in a study of cytomegalovirus exposure and HLA in healthy donors. With 60 Vbeta and 13 Jbeta primers, the PCR was carried out. Some clones are missing from TCRdb's copy, which holds only in-frame ones; the method was immunoSEQ multiplex PCR. Of under 100,000 clones listed, under 80% are singletons. Material for sequencing was PBMCs. These receptors all come from a man between 18 and 35 years old in good health and CMV-seropositive.

The chain carries TRBV6-1 and TRBJ1-1; a possible D gene is TRBD1 (6 bases). V lost 3 bases to trimming and J lost 1 base, with 9 bases between them. Germline V gene data show CDR1 as MNHNS and CDR2 as SASEGT. The length of the CDR3 is 14 residues. CDR3 amino acids: CASSDRGWNTEAFF. The CDR3 DNA is TGTGCCAGCAGTGACAGGGGATGGAACACTGAAGCTTTCTTT.

The genes are TRBV5-1 and TRBJ1-2; 8 bases fit TRBD1. The germline gives CDR1 SGHRS, CDR2 YFSETQ. The CDR3 spans 16 residues. V dropped 5 bases and J dropped 0; count of bases not matched to a gene: 9. CDR3 sequence (DNA): TGCGCCAGCAGACCACTCACAGGGGGAGCTAACTATGGCTACACCTTC. It specifies CASRPLTGGANYGYTF.

This rearrangement joins TRBV11-2 to TRBJ2-5, with D possibly TRBD2 on 6 matching bases. Germline V CDR1 and CDR2: SGHAT, FQNNGV. The CDR3 consists of 14 residues. V lost 1 base and J 5 bases, leaving 11 bases between the germline ends. CDR3 protein: CASSLAGSGETQYF. CDR3 in DNA: TGTGCCAGCAGCTTAGCAGGGAGCGGGGAGACCCAGTACTTC.

The CDR3 protein is CASTPGYSSTDTQYF. The CDR3 DNA follows: TGTGCCAGCACCCCGGGGTACAGCAGCACAGATACGCAGTATTTT. This sequence joins TRBV2 and TRBJ2-3, with a possible D match to TRBD2 (5 bases). CDR1 is SNHLY, CDR2 FYNNEI, per germline. Trimming left V 7 bases short and J 0 bases short, with 14 bases between. The CDR3 extends over 15 amino acids.

The genes are TRBV4-1 and TRBJ1-2; no clear D gene. CDR3 length: 14 residues. V lost 4 bases and J lost 4, with 13 bases in between. Germline CDR1 and CDR2: MGHRA and YSYEKL. The CDR3 here is CASSPSGISYGYTF. CDR3 DNA: TGCGCCAGCAGCCCGTCGGGGATCAGCTATGGCTACACCTTC.

This clone was detected once. CDR3: CASSEWRDLSTDTQYF. The CDR3 coding sequence is TGTGCCAGCAGTGAATGGCGGGACCTTAGCACAGATACGCAGTATTTT. This chain links TRBV25-1 with TRBJ2-3; D perhaps matches TRBD2 (6 bases). Trimming stripped 1 base from V and 0 bases from J, with 11 bases between. Germline V CDR1 and CDR2: MGHDK, SYGVNS. This CDR3 region has 16 residues.

The chain recombines TRBV30 with TRBJ2-7; 8 nucleotides match TRBD1. The CDR3 totals 21 residues. Germline V gene sequence: CDR1 GTSNPN, CDR2 SVGIG (reference sequence). V was clipped by 3 bases and J by 1 base; unmatched bases: 26. CDR3 sequence (DNA): TGTGCCTGGAGAGTTGACAGGGGCCCCCAATTTAGCCGGAGGGCTTCCTACGAGCAGTACTTC. Translated, it gives CAWRVDRGPQFSRRASYEQYF. Looking up the rest from reference TRBV30 and TRBJ2-7 gives the full variable domain: SQTIHQWPATLVQPVGSPLSLECTVEGTSNPNLYWYRQAAGRGLQLLFYSVGIGQISSEVPQNLSASRPQDRQFILSSKKLLLSDSGFYLCAWRVDRGPQFSRRASYEQYFGPGTRLTVT.

The CDR3 loop is CASREIGTDTQYF. CDR3 in DNA: TGTGCCAGCAGGGAGATCGGCACAGATACGCAGTATTTT. The V gene is TRBV6-1, the J gene TRBJ2-3; D gene unclear. Looked up from germline, CDR1 is MNHNS and CDR2 is SASEGT. The V gene lost 6 bases and the J gene lost 1 base, with 8 bases spanning the gap. This CDR3 has 13 amino acids.

J is TRBJ2-5 and V is TRBV6-5; D is perhaps TRBD1 (6 bases). The CDR3 contains 13 residues. Germline CDR1 and CDR2: MNHEY and SVGAGI. The V end lost 5 bases, the J end lost 2 bases, and 9 bases lay between the germline ends. The CDR3 coding sequence is TGTGCCAGCAGTAACGGACAGCAAGAGACCCAGTACTTC. It yields the protein CASSNGQQETQYF.

The chain couples TRBV9 to TRBJ2-1; D perhaps matches TRBD1 (6 bases). The CDR3 consists of 15 residues. Trimming pared 0 bases from V and 10 bases from J, leaving 17 bases between. Germline V gene lookup returns CDR1 SGDLS and CDR2 YYNGEE. The CDR3 coding sequence is TGTGCCAGCAGCGTAGAAGGGACAAGTTATTGGGAGCAGTTCTTC. Protein: CASSVEGTSYWEQFF.

The rearrangement links TRBV27 to TRBJ1-2; 12 bases are shared with TRBD1. Germline-derived CDR1 and CDR2 are MNHEY and SMNVEV (reference sequence). This CDR3 is built from 14 residues. V trimming: 8 bases; J trimming: 7 bases; junction bases outside the gene matches: 8. The chain's CDR3 is CASGDRGRGSGYTF. CDR3 in DNA: TGTGCCAGCGGGGACAGGGGGCGGGGTAGTGGCTACACCTTC.

This chain uses TRBV19 with TRBJ2-7, with no clear D. The germline V and J ends were trimmed by 8 bases and 1 base, with 9 bases remaining between them. Germline CDR1 LNHDA, CDR2 SQIVND (reference sequence). The CDR3 runs 12 residues. The CDR3 nucleotides are TGTGCCAGTGAGGCACCTTCCTACGAGCAGTACTTC. It codes for CASEAPSYEQYF. Full variable domain (remainder filled in from reference TRBV19 and TRBJ2-7): DGGITQSPKYLFRKEGQNVTLSCEQNLNHDAMYWYRQDPGQGLRLIYYSQIVNDFQKGDIAEGYSVSREKKESFPLTVTSAQKNPTAFYLCASEAPSYEQYFGPGTRLTVT.

The CDR3 sequence is CSVGQGTKNIQYF. The CDR3 DNA follows: TGCAGCGTTGGGCAGGGAACCAAAAACATTCAGTACTTC. V is TRBV29-1 and J is TRBJ2-4, with D maybe TRBD1 (5 bases). In germline, CDR1 is SQVTM, CDR2 ANQGSEA. The V gene lost 4 bases and the J gene lost 2 bases, with 9 bases spanning the gap. The CDR3 extends over 13 amino acids.

This rearrangement joins TRBV6-5 to TRBJ1-1; no clear D. The germline gives CDR1 MNHEY, CDR2 SVGAGI. This CDR3 has 13 residues. With 0 bases removed from V and 6 bases from J, the gap between germline ends came to 8 bases. The CDR3 loop is CASSYSGWAEAFF. For the CDR3, the DNA is TGTGCCAGCAGTTACTCCGGGTGGGCTGAAGCTTTCTTT.

The chain links TRBV7-9 to TRBJ1-5; possible D gene TRBD1, 6 bases. This CDR3 is 14 amino acids long. Germline CDR1 and CDR2: SEHNR and FQNEAQ (reference sequence). V was cut by 1 base and J by 2 bases, with 6 bases left in between. The CDR3 protein is CASSLGQGNQPQHF. The CDR3 bases are TGTGCCAGCAGCTTAGGACAGGGCAATCAGCCCCAGCATTTT.

This clone showed up just a few times. V gene TRBV6-1 combines with J gene TRBJ1-5; 9 nucleotides align to TRBD1. Trimming at V came to 5 bases and at J to 7 bases, leaving 6 bases not matched to a gene. The germline gives CDR1 MNHNS, CDR2 SASEGT. The CDR3 covers 14 residues. The CDR3 is CASSQDRGSQPQHF. CDR3 sequence (DNA): TGTGCCAGCAGTCAGGACAGGGGCTCGCAGCCCCAGCATTTT.

This clone was observed a handful of times. The rearrangement uses TRBV2 and TRBJ1-2, with a tentative D call TRBD1 (6 bases). Trimming stripped 7 bases from V and 3 bases from J, with 18 bases between. The CDR3 sequence is 15 residues long. Per the germline V gene, CDR1 is SNHLY and CDR2 is FYNNEI. DNA for the CDR3: TGTGCCAGCATACCCCGAATACAGGGTTACTATGGCTACACCTTC. It codes for CASIPRIQGYYGYTF.

CDR3 nucleotides: TGCGCCAGCAGCCAAATAGGAGTGGTGAGGCGGAGATACGAGCAGTACTTC. This encodes CASSQIGVVRRRYEQYF. V usage is TRBV4-1 and J usage is TRBJ2-7; D is ambiguous. Germline assignment: CDR1 MGHRA and CDR2 YSYEKL. Trimming shortened V by 2 bases and J by 4 bases, and 21 bases separated the two germline ends. This CDR3 contains 17 residues.

This rearrangement joins TRBV6-5 to TRBJ2-3, with 11 nucleotides matching TRBD2. Germline CDR1 is MNHEY and CDR2 is SVGAGI. V shed 10 bases and J 5 bases; nucleotides not matched to a gene: 8. The CDR3 totals 14 residues. The CDR3 protein is CATRFGLAGDTQYF. CDR3 sequence (DNA): TGTGCCACAAGATTTGGACTAGCGGGAGATACGCAGTATTTT.

V is TRBV7-6 and J is TRBJ2-1, with TRBD1 as a possible D gene (6 bases). Germline V gene lookup returns CDR1 SGHVS and CDR2 FNYEAQ. The CDR3 has 16 residues. V lost 4 bases and J 8 bases, leaving 21 bases between the germline ends. CDR3 sequence (DNA): TGTGCCAGCAGCTATCACAGGGACACCACCGGGGATGAGCAGTTCTTC. Translated: CASSYHRDTTGDEQFF.

The chain combines TRBV29-1 with TRBJ1-2; TRBD1 might be the D (6 bases). The CDR3 runs to 13 residues. Germline V gene data show CDR1 as SQVTM and CDR2 as ANQGSEA. V was shortened by 6 bases and J by 5 bases, with 16 bases between the two germline ends. In DNA, the CDR3 is TGCAGCGTGGAAAATGACAGGATTTATGGCTACACCTTC. This encodes CSVENDRIYGYTF. Supplemented by reference TRBV29-1 and TRBJ1-2, the full variable domain reads SAVISQKPSRDICQRGTSLTIQCQVDSQVTMMFWYRQQPGQSLTLIATANQGSEATYESGFVIDKFPISRPNLTFSTLTVSNMSPEDSSIYLCSVENDRIYGYTFGSGTRLTVV.

The CDR3 DNA sequence: TGCGCCAGCAGCCAGGGGACAGCGGATCCCCAGCATTTT. It is translated as CASSQGTADPQHF. The chain combines TRBV4-1 with TRBJ1-5; 7 bases are shared with TRBD1. V shed 3 bases and J 10 bases; nucleotides not matched to a gene: 6. This CDR3 region has 13 residues. Germline lookup yields CDR1 MGHRA and CDR2 YSYEKL.

The V gene is TRBV28, the J gene TRBJ1-2; perhaps TRBD1 as D (5 bases). Germline V gene sequence: CDR1 MDHEN, CDR2 SYDVKM. There are 14 residues in the CDR3. V shed 6 bases and J shed 2 bases, with 13 bases lying between them. Here the CDR3 reads CASSIGGGNYGYTF. The CDR3 region has the DNA TGTGCCAGCAGCATTGGGGGAGGGAACTATGGCTACACCTTC.

This rearrangement joins TRBV6-4 to TRBJ2-1; 8 nucleotides match TRBD2. V was pared by 5 bases and J by 7 bases, with 4 bases of the junction left unmatched. This CDR3 has 13 residues. Germline values: CDR1 MRHNA, CDR2 SNTAGT. CDR3 bases: TGTGCCAGCAGTAGCGGGAGTTCTAATGAGCAGTTCTTC. Amino acid sequence: CASSSGSSNEQFF.

This chain connects TRBV6-5 to TRBJ1-1; D perhaps matches TRBD1 (5 bases). This CDR3 has 12 amino acids. Trimming took off 8 bases at V and 9 bases at J, with 16 bases between the two ends. CDR1 and CDR2 (germline): MNHEY, SVGAGI. The CDR3 sequence is CASGLRAGQAFF. The CDR3 DNA sequence: TGTGCCAGCGGCCTTAGGGCAGGGCAAGCTTTCTTT.

The chain joins TRBV5-4 to TRBJ2-7; 8 nucleotides line up with TRBD2. This CDR3 has 15 amino acids. Germline V gene sequence: CDR1 SGHNT, CDR2 YYREEE (reference sequence). V trimming: 4 bases; J trimming: 5 bases; junction bases outside the gene matches: 11. The chain's CDR3 is CASSPGGGTHHEQYF. DNA of the CDR3: TGTGCCAGCAGCCCCGGGGGGGGAACCCACCACGAGCAGTACTTC.

The V and J genes are TRBV7-9 and TRBJ1-4, with D unclear. V dropped 1 base and J dropped 5 bases, with 5 bases sitting between them. There are 13 residues in the CDR3. Germline-derived CDR1 and CDR2 are SEHNR and FQNEAQ (reference sequence). The CDR3 loop is CASSLDLNEKLFF. DNA for the CDR3: TGTGCCAGCAGCTTAGACTTAAATGAAAAACTGTTTTTT.

J is TRBJ2-3 and V is TRBV7-3; D possibly corresponds to TRBD2 (6 bases). The CDR3 loop spans 13 amino acids. CDR1 is SGHTA and CDR2 is FQGTGA in the germline V gene. V dropped 4 bases and J dropped 14 bases, with 19 bases sitting between them. The CDR3 DNA is TGTGCCAGCAGCTGGGATCCGGGACTGGATCTGTATTTT. Translated: CASSWDPGLDLYF.

This clone has only one observation. V usage is TRBV9 and J usage is TRBJ1-2; D might be TRBD1 (6 bases). This CDR3 is 12 amino acids long. Germline-derived CDR1 and CDR2 are SGDLS and YYNGEE. The V gene lost 3 bases and the J gene lost 9 bases, with 12 bases spanning the gap. The chain's CDR3 is CASSAQGPSYTF. CDR3 nucleotides: TGTGCCAGCAGCGCACAGGGACCTAGCTACACCTTC.

This clone has a single count. The V gene is TRBV10-2, the J gene TRBJ2-7, with D possibly matching TRBD2 (6 bases). This CDR3 spans 15 amino acids. Germline V gives CDR1 WSHSY, CDR2 SAAADI. Trimming removed 4 bases from V and 4 bases from J, with 17 bases in between. CDR3 in amino acids: CASSAGDETIYEQYF. The CDR3 DNA reads as TGCGCCAGCAGTGCGGGGGACGAAACTATTTACGAGCAGTACTTC.